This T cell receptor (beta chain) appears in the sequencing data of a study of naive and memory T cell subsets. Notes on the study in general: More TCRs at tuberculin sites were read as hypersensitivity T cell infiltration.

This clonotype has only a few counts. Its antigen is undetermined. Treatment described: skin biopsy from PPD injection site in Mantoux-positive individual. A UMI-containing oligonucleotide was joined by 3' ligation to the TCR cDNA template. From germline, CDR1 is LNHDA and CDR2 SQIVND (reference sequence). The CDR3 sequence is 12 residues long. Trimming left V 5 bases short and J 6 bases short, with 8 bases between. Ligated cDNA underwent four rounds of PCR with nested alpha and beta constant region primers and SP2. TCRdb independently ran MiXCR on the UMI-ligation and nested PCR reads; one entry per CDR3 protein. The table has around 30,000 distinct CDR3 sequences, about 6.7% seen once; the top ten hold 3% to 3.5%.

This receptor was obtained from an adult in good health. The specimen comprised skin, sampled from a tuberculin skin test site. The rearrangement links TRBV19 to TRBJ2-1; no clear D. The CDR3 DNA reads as TGTGCCAGTAGTTCGGGTTTCAATGAGCAGTTCTTC. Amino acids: CASSSGFNEQFF.